Listed below are T cell receptor beta chains from one sample, sequenced in a study of T-cell memory formation after mild COVID-19. TCRdb reanalysed the 5' RACE reads using MiXCR and keeps one entry per CDR3 protein. The sample has 470,000 or so distinct CDR3 sequences, around a quarter seen once. Source material: PBMCs or a T cell subset sorted from them (not recorded which). The source of these receptors is an adult woman who had mild COVID-19 (a few samples of this study predate the infection). Cell type and time point are not known. The CDR3 runs from the conserved cysteine through the conserved F or W. A D gene is named only where the DNA matches it firmly. Only some rows state a clone size, as once, few, many or a class for expanded clones.

clone size	D gene	V gene	J gene	CDR3 DNA	CDR3 protein
few	TRBD1	TRBV20-1	TRBJ2-7	TGCAGTGCTTCTCACTCTTACGTGACAGGGATTTCCTACGAGCAGTACTTC	CSASHSYVTGISYEQYF
few	-	TRBV21-1	TRBJ2-7	TGTGCCAGCAGCAAGGGGACAGGGGGCCACGAGCAGTACTTC	CASSKGTGGHEQYF
-	TRBD2	TRBV3-1	TRBJ2-7	TGTGCCAGCAGCCTAGGGCGGGGGAGACTAGCCTACGAGCAGTACTTC	CASSLGRGRLAYEQYF
-	TRBD1	TRBV7-9	TRBJ1-3	TGTGCCAGCAGCTTGAGGACAGGTTGGGAGAACTCTGGAAACACCATATATTTT	CASSLRTGWENSGNTIYF
-	-	TRBV12-3/TRBV12-4	TRBJ2-5	TGTGCCAGCAGTTCGGGACGGACCATTGCCGAGACCCAGTACTTC	CASSSGRTIAETQYF
few	-	TRBV3-1	TRBJ2-7	TGTGCCACCCGGGGCAGGGCCCCCGACGAGCAGTACTTC	CATRGRAPDEQYF
-	-	TRBV3-1	TRBJ1-2	TGTGCCAGCAGCCCGAGCCTTGGCTTCTATGGCTACACCTTC	CASSPSLGFYGYTF
few	TRBD2	TRBV4-3	TRBJ2-1	TGCGCCAGCAGCCCAGACGGGCGGGAGATTGTAGACAATGAGCAGTTCTTC	CASSPDGREIVDNEQFF
few	-	TRBV5-1	TRBJ1-1	TGCGCCAGCAGCGAGGACAACCCGAACACTGAAGCTTTCTTT	CASSEDNPNTEAFF
many	-	TRBV5-5	TRBJ2-3	TGTGCCAGCAGTTTGGGGAACCACCACTCCACAGATACGCAGTATTTT	CASSLGNHHSTDTQYF
few	-	TRBV5-6	TRBJ1-2	TGTGCCAGCAGCTTGGGATTGTCGGCAGTTGATGGCTACACCTTC	CASSLGLSAVDGYTF
-	TRBD1	TRBV18	TRBJ1-4	TGTGCCAGCTCTCGGGACAGGGAAAAACTGTTTTTT	CASSRDREKLFF
-	-	TRBV2	TRBJ2-1	TGTGCCAGCAGTTCCGGGCGGCTAGCGTACAATGAGCAGTTCTTC	CASSSGRLAYNEQFF
once	TRBD1	TRBV29-1	TRBJ2-1	TGCAGCGTTGGATTTGGGACAGGGGTTGATGAGCAGTTCTTC	CSVGFGTGVDEQFF
-	TRBD2	TRBV7-8	TRBJ2-5	TGTGCCAGCAGCTTCGGACTAGCGGGGGGCGAGACCCAGTACTTC	CASSFGLAGGETQYF
few	-	TRBV5-1	TRBJ1-2	TGCGCCAGCAGCTTGAGGGAGTTCTATGGCTACACCTTC	CASSLREFYGYTF
few	-	TRBV9	TRBJ2-1	TGTGCCAGCAGCGTAGAAGGTACCCCTGCCGGCGATGAGCAGTTCTTC	CASSVEGTPAGDEQFF
few	-	TRBV7-9	TRBJ2-7	TGTGCCAGCAGGAGGGGGGGGACGGGAGAGCTCCCCTACGAGCAGTACTTC	CASRRGGTGELPYEQYF
few	TRBD2	TRBV7-3	TRBJ2-1	TGTGCCAGCAGGGACCCTAGCGGGAGTCCCAATGAGCAGTTCTTC	CASRDPSGSPNEQFF
-	-	TRBV25-1	TRBJ2-3	TGTGCCAGCAGTGAATTTGAGAGGTTGGATACGCAGTATTTT	CASSEFERLDTQYF
-	TRBD2	TRBV2	TRBJ2-3	TGTGCCAGCATCGTCAGCGGGGCTGGGTCAGATACGCAGTATTTT	CASIVSGAGSDTQYF
-	-	TRBV20-1	TRBJ2-3	TGCAGTGCGGAATTACAGGGCGGCACAGATACGCAGTATTTT	CSAELQGGTDTQYF
-	-	TRBV6-5	TRBJ1-5	TGTGCCAGCACCAAGGGTCCGGGCAATCAGCCCCAGCATTTT	CASTKGPGNQPQHF
few	-	TRBV10-3	TRBJ2-3	TGTGCCATCAGTGACCCCGGGGGCACAGATACGCAGTATTTT	CAISDPGGTDTQYF
-	-	TRBV7-2	TRBJ2-3	TGTGCCAGCAGCTCGGTGGGATCGGCTCTCACAGATACGCAGTATTTT	CASSSVGSALTDTQYF
-	-	TRBV7-6	TRBJ2-6	TGTGCCAGCAGAATTGCCGGGGCCAACGTCCTGACTTTC	CASRIAGANVLTF
-	-	TRBV7-2	TRBJ2-1	TGTGCCAGCAGCCCCCGGGACACCTACAATGAGCAGTTCTTC	CASSPRDTYNEQFF
few	TRBD2	TRBV11-2	TRBJ2-2	TGTGCCAGCAGCTTGGAGGGAGGGGCCGGCGGGGAGCTGTTTTTT	CASSLEGGAGGELFF
few	TRBD1	TRBV2	TRBJ2-7	TGTGCCAGCAGTGCCGGGACAGGGATTTTGCAGCAGTACTTC	CASSAGTGILQQYF
few	TRBD2	TRBV30	TRBJ2-3	TGTGCCTGGAGTGTACGACGCAGGACTAGCGGGAGGGCCAGTAGGGATACGCAGTATTTT	CAWSVRRRTSGRASRDTQYF
once	TRBD1	TRBV7-9	TRBJ1-1	TGTGCCAGCAGCTGGGACAGGGCGGTCACTGAAGCTTTCTTT	CASSWDRAVTEAFF
few	-	TRBV9	TRBJ2-1	TGTGCCAGCAGCAAGAGCGGTGCCGATGAGCAGTTCTTC	CASSKSGADEQFF
few	TRBD2	TRBV2	TRBJ2-7	TGTGCCAGCAGTGAAGGTGGGACTAGCGGGATCTACGAGCAGTACTTC	CASSEGGTSGIYEQYF